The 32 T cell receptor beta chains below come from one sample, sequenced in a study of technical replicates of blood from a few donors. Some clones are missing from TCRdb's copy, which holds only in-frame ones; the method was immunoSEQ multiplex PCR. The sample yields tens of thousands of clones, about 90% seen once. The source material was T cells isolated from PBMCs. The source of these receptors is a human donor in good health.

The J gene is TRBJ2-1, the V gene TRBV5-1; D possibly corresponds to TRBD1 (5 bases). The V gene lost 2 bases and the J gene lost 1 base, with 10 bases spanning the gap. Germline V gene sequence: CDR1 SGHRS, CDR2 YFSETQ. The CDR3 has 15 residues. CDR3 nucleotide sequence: TGCGCCAGCAGCTTACCAGGGCGTTCCTACAATGAGCAGTTCTTC. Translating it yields CASSLPGRSYNEQFF.

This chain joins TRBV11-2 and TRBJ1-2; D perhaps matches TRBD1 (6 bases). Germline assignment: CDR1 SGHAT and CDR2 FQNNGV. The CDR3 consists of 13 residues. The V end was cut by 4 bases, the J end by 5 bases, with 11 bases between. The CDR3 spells CASSSRTDYGYTF. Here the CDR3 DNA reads TGTGCCAGCAGCTCTCGGACAGATTATGGCTACACCTTC.

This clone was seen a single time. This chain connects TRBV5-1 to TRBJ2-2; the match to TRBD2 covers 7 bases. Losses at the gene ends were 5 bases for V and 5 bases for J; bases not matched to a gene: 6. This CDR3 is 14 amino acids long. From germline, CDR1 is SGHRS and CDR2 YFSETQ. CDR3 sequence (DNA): TGCGCCAGCAGTCAGGTCGGGAGGACCGGGGAGCTGTTTTTT. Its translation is CASSQVGRTGELFF. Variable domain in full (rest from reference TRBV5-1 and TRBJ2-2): KAGVTQTPRYLIKTRGQQVTLSCSPISGHRSVSWYQQTPGQGLQFLFEYFSETQRNKGNFPGRFSGRQFSNSRSEMNVSTLELGDSALYLCASSQVGRTGELFFGEGSRLTVL.

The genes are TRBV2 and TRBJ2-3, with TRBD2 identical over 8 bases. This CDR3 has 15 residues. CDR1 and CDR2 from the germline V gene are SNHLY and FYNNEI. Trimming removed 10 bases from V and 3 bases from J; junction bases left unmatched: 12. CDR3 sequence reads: CATSFGAGGTDTQYF. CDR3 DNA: TGTGCCACCTCGTTCGGGGCGGGAGGTACAGATACGCAGTATTTT. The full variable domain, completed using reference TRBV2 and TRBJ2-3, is EPEVTQTPSHQVTQMGQEVILRCVPISNHLYFYWYRQILGQKVEFLVSFYNNEISEKSEIFDDQFSVERPDGSNFTLKIRSTKLEDSAMYFCATSFGAGGTDTQYFGPGTRLTVL.

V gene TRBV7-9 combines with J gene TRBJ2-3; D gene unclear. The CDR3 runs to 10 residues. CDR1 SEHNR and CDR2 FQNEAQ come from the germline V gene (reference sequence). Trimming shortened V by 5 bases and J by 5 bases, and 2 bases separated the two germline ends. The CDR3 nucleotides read TGTGCCAGCAGCCTAGATACGCAGTATTTT. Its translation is CASSLDTQYF.

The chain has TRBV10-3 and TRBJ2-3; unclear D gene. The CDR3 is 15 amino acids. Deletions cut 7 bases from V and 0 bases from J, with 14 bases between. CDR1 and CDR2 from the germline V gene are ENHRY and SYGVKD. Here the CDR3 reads CAIILPTASTDTQYF. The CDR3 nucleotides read TGTGCCATCATACTACCGACTGCTAGCACAGATACGCAGTATTTT.

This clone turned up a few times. The CDR3 nucleotides read TGTGCCAGTAGTTTACAGGGAACTGGCTACACCTTC. Translating gives CASSLQGTGYTF. This chain uses TRBV19 with TRBJ1-2, with a possible D match to TRBD1 (6 bases). Per germline, CDR1 LNHDA and CDR2 SQIVND (reference sequence). The CDR3 spans 12 residues. The V gene lost 5 bases and the J gene lost 7 bases, with 11 bases spanning the gap.

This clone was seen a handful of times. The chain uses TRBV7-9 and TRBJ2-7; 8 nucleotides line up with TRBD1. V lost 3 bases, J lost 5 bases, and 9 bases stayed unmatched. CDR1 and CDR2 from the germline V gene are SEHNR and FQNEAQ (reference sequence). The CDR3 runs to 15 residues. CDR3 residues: CASSLQDRDVDEQYF. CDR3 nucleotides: TGTGCCAGCAGCTTGCAGGACAGGGATGTCGACGAGCAGTACTTC.

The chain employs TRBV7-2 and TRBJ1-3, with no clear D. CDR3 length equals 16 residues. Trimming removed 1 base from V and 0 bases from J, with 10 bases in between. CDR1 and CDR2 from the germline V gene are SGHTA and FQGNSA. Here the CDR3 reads CASSLGTWSSGNTIYF. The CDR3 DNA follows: TGTGCCAGCAGCTTAGGGACTTGGAGCTCTGGAAACACCATATATTTT.

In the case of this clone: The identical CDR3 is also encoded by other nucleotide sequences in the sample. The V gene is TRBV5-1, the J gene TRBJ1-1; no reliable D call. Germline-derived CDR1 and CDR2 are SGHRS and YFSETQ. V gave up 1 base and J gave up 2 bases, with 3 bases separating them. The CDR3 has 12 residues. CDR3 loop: CASSLSNTEAFF. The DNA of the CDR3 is TGCGCCAGCAGCTTGTCTAACACTGAAGCTTTCTTT.

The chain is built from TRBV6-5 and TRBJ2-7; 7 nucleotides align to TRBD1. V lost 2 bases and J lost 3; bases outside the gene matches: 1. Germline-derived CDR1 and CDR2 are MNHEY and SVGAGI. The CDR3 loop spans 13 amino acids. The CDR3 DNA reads TGTGCCAGCAGTTACCGGGACAGCTACGAGCAGTACTTC. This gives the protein CASSYRDSYEQYF.

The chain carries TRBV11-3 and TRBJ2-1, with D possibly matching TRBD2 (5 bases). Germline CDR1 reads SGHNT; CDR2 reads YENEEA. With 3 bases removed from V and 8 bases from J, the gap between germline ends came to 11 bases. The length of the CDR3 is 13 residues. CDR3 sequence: CASSLEAGDEQFF. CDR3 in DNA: TGTGCCAGCAGCTTGGAGGCAGGAGATGAGCAGTTCTTC.

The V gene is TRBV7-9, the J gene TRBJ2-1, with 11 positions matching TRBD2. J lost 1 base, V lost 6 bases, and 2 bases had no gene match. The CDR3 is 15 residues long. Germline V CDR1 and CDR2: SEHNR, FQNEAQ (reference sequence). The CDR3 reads CASSPSGRSYNEQFF. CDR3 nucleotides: TGTGCCAGCAGTCCTAGCGGGAGGTCCTACAATGAGCAGTTCTTC.

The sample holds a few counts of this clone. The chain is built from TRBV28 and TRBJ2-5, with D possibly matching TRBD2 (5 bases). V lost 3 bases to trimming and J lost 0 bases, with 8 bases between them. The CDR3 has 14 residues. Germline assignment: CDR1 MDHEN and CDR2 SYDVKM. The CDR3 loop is CASSLSGNQETQYF. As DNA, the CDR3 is TGTGCCAGCAGTTTGTCGGGAAACCAAGAGACCCAGTACTTC.

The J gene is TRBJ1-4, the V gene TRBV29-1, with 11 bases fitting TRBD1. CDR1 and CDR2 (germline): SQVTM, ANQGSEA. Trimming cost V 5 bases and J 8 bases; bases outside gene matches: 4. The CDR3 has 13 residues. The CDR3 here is CSVLRDRGEKLFF. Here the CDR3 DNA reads TGCAGCGTTTTGAGGGACAGGGGGGAAAAACTGTTTTTT. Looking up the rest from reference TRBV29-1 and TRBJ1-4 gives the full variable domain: SAVISQKPSRDICQRGTSLTIQCQVDSQVTMMFWYRQQPGQSLTLIATANQGSEATYESGFVIDKFPISRPNLTFSTLTVSNMSPEDSSIYLCSVLRDRGEKLFFGSGTQLSVL.

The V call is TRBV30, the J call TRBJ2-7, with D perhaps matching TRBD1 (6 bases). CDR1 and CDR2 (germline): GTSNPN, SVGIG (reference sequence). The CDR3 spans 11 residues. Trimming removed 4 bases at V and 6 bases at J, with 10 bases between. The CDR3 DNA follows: TGTGCCTGGAAGACAGGTCCCGAGCAGTACTTC. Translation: CAWKTGPEQYF. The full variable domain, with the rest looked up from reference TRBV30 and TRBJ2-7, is SQTIHQWPATLVQPVGSPLSLECTVEGTSNPNLYWYRQAAGRGLQLLFYSVGIGQISSEVPQNLSASRPQDRQFILSSKKLLLSDSGFYLCAWKTGPEQYFGPGTRLTVT.

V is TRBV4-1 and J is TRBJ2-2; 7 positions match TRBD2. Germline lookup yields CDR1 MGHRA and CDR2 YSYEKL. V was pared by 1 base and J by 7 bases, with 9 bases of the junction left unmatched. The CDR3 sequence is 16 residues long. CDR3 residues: CASSQVRPGRGGELFF. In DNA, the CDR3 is TGCGCCAGCAGCCAAGTCCGGCCGGGGAGGGGCGGGGAGCTGTTTTTT.

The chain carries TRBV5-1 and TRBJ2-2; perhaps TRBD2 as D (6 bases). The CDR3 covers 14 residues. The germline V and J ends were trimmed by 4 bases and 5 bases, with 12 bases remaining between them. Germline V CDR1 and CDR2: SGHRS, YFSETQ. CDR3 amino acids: CASSPDGGTGELFF. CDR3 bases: TGCGCCAGCAGCCCGGACGGGGGAACCGGGGAGCTGTTTTTT.

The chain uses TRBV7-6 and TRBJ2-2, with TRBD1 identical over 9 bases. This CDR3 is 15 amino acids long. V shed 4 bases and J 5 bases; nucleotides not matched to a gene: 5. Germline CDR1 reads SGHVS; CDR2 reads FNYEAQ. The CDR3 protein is CASSYGQGRTGELFF. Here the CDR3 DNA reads TGTGCCAGCAGCTATGGACAGGGGCGGACCGGGGAGCTGTTTTTT.

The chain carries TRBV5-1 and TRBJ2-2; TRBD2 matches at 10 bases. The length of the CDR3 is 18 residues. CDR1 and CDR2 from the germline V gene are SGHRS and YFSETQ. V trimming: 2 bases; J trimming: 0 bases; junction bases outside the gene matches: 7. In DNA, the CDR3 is TGCGCCAGCAGCTTACGAGTACTAGCGGGGACGAACACCGGGGAGCTGTTTTTT. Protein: CASSLRVLAGTNTGELFF.

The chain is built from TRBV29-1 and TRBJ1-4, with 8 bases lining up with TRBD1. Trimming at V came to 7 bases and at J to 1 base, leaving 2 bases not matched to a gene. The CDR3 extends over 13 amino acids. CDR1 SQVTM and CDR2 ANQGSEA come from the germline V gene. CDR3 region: CSAGQGTNEKLFF. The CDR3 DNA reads TGCAGCGCTGGACAGGGAACTAATGAAAAACTGTTTTTT.

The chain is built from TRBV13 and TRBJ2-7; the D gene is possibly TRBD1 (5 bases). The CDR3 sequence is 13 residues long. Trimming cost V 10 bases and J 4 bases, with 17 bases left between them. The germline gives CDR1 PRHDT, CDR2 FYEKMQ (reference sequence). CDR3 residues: CATTTGSRYEQYF. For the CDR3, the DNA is TGTGCCACCACAACAGGATCGAGGTACGAGCAGTACTTC.

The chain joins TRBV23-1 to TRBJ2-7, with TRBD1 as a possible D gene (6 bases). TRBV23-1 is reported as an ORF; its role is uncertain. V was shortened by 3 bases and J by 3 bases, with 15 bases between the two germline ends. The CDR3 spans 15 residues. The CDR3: CASSHPGRGSYEQYF. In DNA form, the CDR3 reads TGCGCCAGCAGTCACCCGGGCAGGGGTAGCTACGAGCAGTACTTC.

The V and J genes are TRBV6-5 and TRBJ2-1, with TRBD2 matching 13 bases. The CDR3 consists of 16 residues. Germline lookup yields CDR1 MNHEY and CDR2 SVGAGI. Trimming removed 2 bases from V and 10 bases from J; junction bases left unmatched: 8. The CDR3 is CASSYVLAGGPSEQFF. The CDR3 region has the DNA TGTGCCAGCAGTTACGTACTAGCGGGAGGGCCAAGCGAGCAGTTCTTC.

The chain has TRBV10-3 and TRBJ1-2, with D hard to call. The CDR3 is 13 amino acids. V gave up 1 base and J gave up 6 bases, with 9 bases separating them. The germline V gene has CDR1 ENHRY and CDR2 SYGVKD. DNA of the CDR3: TGTGCCATCAGTGAGTTCGCAGGCGATGGCTACACCTTC. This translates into CAISEFAGDGYTF.

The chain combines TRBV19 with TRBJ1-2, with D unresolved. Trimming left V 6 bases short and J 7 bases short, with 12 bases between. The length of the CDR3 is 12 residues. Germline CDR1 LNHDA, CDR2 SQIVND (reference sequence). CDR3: CASSQSLSGYTF. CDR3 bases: TGTGCCAGTAGCCAATCCCTGAGTGGCTACACCTTC.

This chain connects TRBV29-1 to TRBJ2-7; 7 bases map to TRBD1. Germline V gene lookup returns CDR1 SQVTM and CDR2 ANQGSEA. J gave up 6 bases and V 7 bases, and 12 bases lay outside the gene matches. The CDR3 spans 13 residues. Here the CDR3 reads CSARQGEGIEQYF. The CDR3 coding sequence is TGCAGCGCCCGACAGGGCGAGGGCATCGAGCAGTACTTC.

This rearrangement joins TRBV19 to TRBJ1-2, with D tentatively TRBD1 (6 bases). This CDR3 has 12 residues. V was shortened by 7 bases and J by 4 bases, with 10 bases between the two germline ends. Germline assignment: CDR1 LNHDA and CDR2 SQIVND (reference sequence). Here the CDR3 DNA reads TGTGCCAGTAACCAGGACAGCTATGGCTACACCTTC. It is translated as CASNQDSYGYTF.

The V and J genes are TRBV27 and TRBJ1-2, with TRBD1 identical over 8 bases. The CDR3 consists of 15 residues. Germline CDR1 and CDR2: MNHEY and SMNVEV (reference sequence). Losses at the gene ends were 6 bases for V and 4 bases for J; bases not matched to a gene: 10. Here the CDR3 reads CASSKPDRGGYGYTF. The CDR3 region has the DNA TGTGCCAGCAGCAAGCCAGACAGGGGAGGCTATGGCTACACCTTC.

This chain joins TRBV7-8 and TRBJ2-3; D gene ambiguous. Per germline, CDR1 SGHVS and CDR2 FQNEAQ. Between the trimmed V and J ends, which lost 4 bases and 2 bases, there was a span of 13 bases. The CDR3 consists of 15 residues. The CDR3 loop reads CASSSSSDFTDTQYF. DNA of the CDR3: TGTGCCAGCAGCTCCTCGAGCGATTTCACAGATACGCAGTATTTT. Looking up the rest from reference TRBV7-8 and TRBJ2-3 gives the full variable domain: GAGVSQSPRYKVAKRGQDVALRCDPISGHVSLFWYQQALGQGPEFLTYFQNEAQLDKSGLPSDRFFAERPEGSVSTLKIQRTQQEDSAVYLCASSSSSDFTDTQYFGPGTRLTVL.

The CDR3: CASSFSSGQDYEQYF. CDR3 nucleotide sequence: TGTGCCAGCAGCTTCTCCTCAGGACAGGACTACGAGCAGTACTTC. V usage is TRBV7-2 and J usage is TRBJ2-7; TRBD1 matches at 7 bases. Germline-derived CDR1 and CDR2 are SGHTA and FQGNSA. The CDR3 loop spans 15 amino acids. The ends lost 3 bases at V and 3 bases at J; junction bases unmatched: 8.

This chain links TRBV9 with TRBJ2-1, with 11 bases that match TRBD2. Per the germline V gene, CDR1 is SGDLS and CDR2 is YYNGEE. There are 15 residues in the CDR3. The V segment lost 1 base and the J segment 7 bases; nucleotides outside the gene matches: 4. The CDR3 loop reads CASSVLAGGGNEQFF. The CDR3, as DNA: TGTGCCAGCAGCGTACTAGCGGGAGGCGGAAATGAGCAGTTCTTC.